Below are 23 T cell receptor beta chains sequenced from a single sample in a study of blood T cell repertoires in COVID-19. The table came from immunoSEQ multiplex PCR; TCRdb's copy has only in-frame clones and leaves some out. Of around 70,000 clones detected, around 90% appear once; the ten largest clones hold roughly a tenth. Sequencing was performed on peripheral blood. Receptors originate from a woman younger than 35 with acute or convalescent COVID-19.

The genes are TRBV12-3 or TRBV12-4 and TRBJ2-1; 7 nucleotides agree with TRBD1. Unmatched junction bases numbered 6, after V lost 6 bases and J lost 10 bases. The CDR3 has 12 residues. The CDR3 DNA is TGTGCCAGCAGGATACAGGGGAACGAGCAGTTCTTC. Its protein is CASRIQGNEQFF.

This rearrangement joins TRBV5-5 to TRBJ1-3; 8 positions agree with TRBD1. Per germline, CDR1 SGHKS and CDR2 YYEKEE (reference sequence). V lost 4 bases, J lost 4 bases, and 7 bases stayed unmatched. The CDR3 is 15 amino acids. For the CDR3, the DNA is TGTGCCAGCAGCCTAGACAGGGGCCCAGGAAACACCATATATTTT. This encodes CASSLDRGPGNTIYF.

The rearrangement links TRBV7-2 to TRBJ1-5, with D possibly being TRBD1 (5 bases). Germline assignment: CDR1 SGHTA and CDR2 FQGNSA. Trimming removed 4 bases from V and 2 bases from J, with 15 bases in between. There are 16 residues in the CDR3. This CDR3 reads CASSSLGGVGNQPQHF. The CDR3 bases are TGTGCCAGCAGCTCCCTCGGGGGAGTTGGCAATCAGCCCCAGCATTTT.

J is TRBJ2-2 and V is TRBV5-1; 8 bases align to TRBD2. V shed 0 bases, J shed 6 bases, and the junction held 7 bases outside the gene matches. CDR1 is SGHRS and CDR2 is YFSETQ in the germline V gene. This CDR3 is 16 amino acids long. The CDR3 reads CASSLASGSSSGELFF. The CDR3 DNA follows: TGCGCCAGCAGCTTGGCCAGCGGGAGTTCATCCGGGGAGCTGTTTTTT. Full variable domain (rest looked up from reference TRBV5-1 and TRBJ2-2): KAGVTQTPRYLIKTRGQQVTLSCSPISGHRSVSWYQQTPGQGLQFLFEYFSETQRNKGNFPGRFSGRQFSNSRSEMNVSTLELGDSALYLCASSLASGSSSGELFFGEGSRLTVL.

The chain couples TRBV12-5 to TRBJ2-2; D gene ambiguous. The length of the CDR3 is 15 residues. CDR1 and CDR2 from the germline V gene are LGHNT and FRNRAP. Trimming left V 5 bases short and J 4 bases short, with 14 bases between. The CDR3 sequence: CASGPGGSGTGELFF. CDR3 sequence (DNA): TGTGCTAGTGGTCCCGGTGGGTCGGGCACCGGGGAGCTGTTTTTT.

This clone was observed a few times. Other DNA sequences within the sample encode an identical CDR3. This sequence joins TRBV7-2 and TRBJ2-2; 8 bases are shared with TRBD2. The germline V gene has CDR1 SGHTA and CDR2 FQGNSA. The CDR3 is 16 residues long. The junction had 7 bases not matched to a gene; V was cut back by 2 bases and J by 5 bases. The CDR3: CASSLSLAGGTGELFF. The CDR3, as DNA: TGTGCCAGCAGCTTAAGCCTAGCGGGTGGTACCGGGGAGCTGTTTTTT.

V usage is TRBV19 and J usage is TRBJ2-7; D may be TRBD1 (6 bases). Germline assignment: CDR1 LNHDA and CDR2 SQIVND (reference sequence). This CDR3 comprises 12 residues. The ends were cut back, 5 bases at V and 6 bases at J, with 11 bases in the middle. The CDR3 sequence: CASSVRGGEQYF. The CDR3 DNA sequence: TGTGCCAGTAGTGTCAGGGGTGGCGAGCAGTACTTC.

This clone is a singleton in its sample. This chain uses TRBV9 with TRBJ2-5; 8 bases are shared with TRBD1. CDR1 and CDR2 (germline): SGDLS, YYNGEE. V lost 4 bases to trimming and J lost 5 bases; unmatched junction nucleotides: 10. CDR3 length: 15 amino acids. Here the CDR3 reads CASSPLGQGLETQYF. Written as DNA, the CDR3 is TGTGCCAGCAGCCCTCTCGGACAGGGTTTGGAGACCCAGTACTTC.

This chain uses TRBV5-1 with TRBJ1-2, with D possibly matching TRBD1 (6 bases). Germline loops: CDR1 SGHRS, CDR2 YFSETQ. V shed 1 base and J shed 8 bases, with 15 bases lying between them. The CDR3 extends over 14 amino acids. CDR3 bases: TGCGCCAGCAGCTTGAAACAGGGATCACAAGGCTACACCTTC. Translating it yields CASSLKQGSQGYTF.

The V gene is TRBV27, the J gene TRBJ1-2; 7 positions agree with TRBD1. The V segment lost 0 bases and the J segment 6 bases; nucleotides outside the gene matches: 10. The CDR3 sequence is 16 residues long. Germline assignment: CDR1 MNHEY and CDR2 SMNVEV (reference sequence). CDR3 amino acids: CASSLSRQGRMDGYTF. The CDR3 nucleotides read TGTGCCAGCAGTTTATCCCGACAGGGAAGAATGGATGGCTACACCTTC.

J is TRBJ2-5 and V is TRBV5-8; D not resolved. The CDR3 runs 13 residues. V lost 2 bases to trimming and J lost 0 bases, with 5 bases between them. Germline V gene lookup returns CDR1 SGHTS and CDR2 YDEGEE. This chain's CDR3 is CASSLDYQETQYF. The CDR3, as DNA: TGTGCCAGCAGCTTAGACTACCAAGAGACCCAGTACTTC.

The chain couples TRBV21-1 to TRBJ1-5; no check of the table's D call, TRBD1, against the DNA was made. TRBV21-1 is a documented pseudogene. This CDR3 is built from 15 residues. CDR3 protein: CASSKGDRVDQPQHF. CDR3 DNA sequence: TGTGCCAGCAGCAAAGGAGACAGGGTGGATCAGCCCCAGCATTTT.

The chain uses TRBV4-3 and TRBJ1-4, with 12 bases fitting TRBD1. The CDR3 runs 16 residues. Germline V gene sequence: CDR1 LGHNA, CDR2 YSLEER. Trimming removed 6 bases from V and 8 bases from J; junction bases left unmatched: 10. CDR3 residues: CASSPTTGTGGEKLFF. CDR3 sequence (DNA): TGCGCCAGCAGTCCCACGACCGGGACAGGGGGCGAAAAACTGTTTTTT.

The V and J genes are TRBV5-1 and TRBJ1-1; D ambiguous. The CDR3 is made up of 13 amino acids. Germline loops: CDR1 SGHRS, CDR2 YFSETQ. V was pared by 0 bases and J by 2 bases, with 5 bases between. The CDR3 sequence: CASSLERNTEAFF. The DNA for the CDR3 is TGCGCCAGCAGCTTGGAGCGAAACACTGAAGCTTTCTTT.

The chain has TRBV28 and TRBJ2-7, with TRBD1 matching over 8 bases. There are 18 residues in the CDR3. J lost 1 base, V lost 4 bases, and 15 bases had no gene match. CDR1 and CDR2 from the germline V gene are MDHEN and SYDVKM. The CDR3 region is CASSSGPGTGRTSYEQYF. The CDR3 bases are TGTGCCAGCAGTTCCGGACCCGGGACAGGCCGAACATCCTACGAGCAGTACTTC.

The V gene is TRBV19, the J gene TRBJ1-4; a possible D gene is TRBD1 (6 bases). The CDR3 covers 15 residues. CDR1 and CDR2 from the germline V gene are LNHDA and SQIVND (reference sequence). Trimming pared 4 bases from V and 6 bases from J, leaving 15 bases between. The CDR3 protein is CASSNVGGPDEKLFF. As DNA, the CDR3 is TGTGCCAGTAGTAACGTCGGGGGGCCGGATGAAAAACTGTTTTTT.

This chain connects TRBV27 to TRBJ2-2; D gene uncertain. The germline V gene encodes CDR1 MNHEY and CDR2 SMNVEV (reference sequence). CDR3 length: 13 amino acids. Trimming removed 2 bases at V and 6 bases at J, with 7 bases between. The CDR3 DNA sequence: TGTGCCAGCAGTTTAGCCGGTGCCGGGGAGCTGTTTTTT. This gives the protein CASSLAGAGELFF.

The J gene is TRBJ2-7, the V gene TRBV20-1; TRBD2 matches 7 bases. J gave up 6 bases and V 3 bases, and 20 bases lay outside the gene matches. The germline CDR1 and CDR2 sequences are DFQATT and SNEGSKA (reference sequence). The CDR3 has 17 amino acids. CDR3 in amino acids: CSASPSGNIRGGLEQYF. The DNA of the CDR3 is TGCAGTGCTAGTCCCAGCGGGAATATCAGAGGTGGGCTCGAGCAGTACTTC.

This chain uses TRBV12-3 or TRBV12-4 with TRBJ1-5; D gene uncertain. Trimming took off 8 bases at V and 3 bases at J, with 8 bases between the two ends. This CDR3 region has 12 residues. CDR3: CASQLYNQPQHF. The DNA for the CDR3 is TGTGCCAGCCAGTTGTACAATCAGCCCCAGCATTTT.

The chain combines TRBV19 with TRBJ1-1, with TRBD1 matching over 10 bases. The CDR3 is 17 amino acids. Germline V lookup: CDR1 LNHDA, CDR2 SQIVND (reference sequence). V dropped 4 bases and J dropped 2; count of bases not matched to a gene: 10. CDR3 DNA: TGTGCCAGTAGTAGACATGGACAGGGGGGTACTAACACTGAAGCTTTCTTT. Translation: CASSRHGQGGTNTEAFF.

The CDR3 reads CASSIQVSGELFF. Here the CDR3 DNA reads TGTGCCAGTAGTATACAGGTGTCCGGGGAGCTGTTTTTT. This chain links TRBV19 with TRBJ2-2; no definite D call. Germline CDR1 is LNHDA and CDR2 is SQIVND (reference sequence). CDR3 size: 13 residues. V lost 2 bases to trimming and J lost 6 bases, with 7 bases between them.

V and J are TRBV3-1 (or the pseudogene TRBV3-2) and TRBJ1-2; 10 nucleotides match TRBD1. The CDR3 loop spans 16 amino acids. J was trimmed by 6 bases and V by 3 bases; bases with no gene match: 10. CDR1 and CDR2 (germline): LGHDT, YNNKEL (reference sequence). The CDR3 spells CASSHGGATGGDGYTF. Written as DNA, the CDR3 is TGTGCCAGCAGCCATGGGGGGGCGACAGGGGGCGATGGCTACACCTTC.

CDR3 nucleotide sequence: TGCGCCAGCTCTCTTGGGGGGGGCGCCGGGAGGGCGGAGGAGCAGTTCTTC. It is translated as CASSLGGGAGRAEEQFF. The chain couples TRBV5-1 to TRBJ2-1, with 8 nucleotides matching TRBD2. This CDR3 is built from 17 residues. CDR1 and CDR2 (germline): SGHRS, YFSETQ. V dropped 7 bases and J dropped 10; count of bases not matched to a gene: 22.